Shown below are 8 T cell receptor beta chains from a single sample sequenced in a study of response to subunit inactivated influenza vaccine. TCRdb reprocessed the RT-PCR reads via MiXCR and lists one record per CDR3 protein. Of 550,000 to 800,000 distinct CDR3 sequences in the sample, 15% to 18% were seen once. The material was PBMCs from blood, obtained 11 to 12 days after vaccination. These TCRs come from a man aged 45-60 years who received an inactivated influenza vaccine.

This clonotype was observed a few times. V usage is TRBV27 and J usage is TRBJ2-5, with 7 bases identical to TRBD2. The V gene's germline CDR1 is MNHEY and CDR2 SMNVEV (reference sequence). V shed 6 bases, J shed 8 bases, and the junction held 9 bases outside the gene matches. The CDR3 is 13 amino acids. The CDR3 reads CASRKGRESTQYF. The CDR3 coding sequence is TGTGCCAGCAGAAAGGGGAGGGAGAGTACCCAGTACTTC.

The chain links TRBV15 to TRBJ2-7; D not resolved. Germline assignment: CDR1 LNHNV and CDR2 YYDKDF (reference sequence). The CDR3 totals 13 residues. V was trimmed by 0 bases and J by 5 bases, leaving 8 bases between them. The CDR3 bases are TGTGCCACCAGCAGAGATCTCCTGCACGAGCAGTACTTC. This codes for CATSRDLLHEQYF.

This clonotype occurred a few times. V is TRBV11-1 and J is TRBJ2-6; no reliable D call. Trimming removed 7 bases from V and 0 bases from J, with 16 bases in between. Germline V gene lookup returns CDR1 SGHAT and CDR2 FQDESV (reference sequence). CDR3 length equals 17 residues. For the CDR3, the DNA is TGTGCCAGCACCGTCTTCTCAGGAGTCTCTGGGGCCAACGTCCTGACTTTC. Its protein product is CASTVFSGVSGANVLTF.

This clonotype was detected only a few times. V is TRBV12-3 or TRBV12-4 and J is TRBJ2-3, with D possibly matching TRBD1 (6 bases). V dropped 7 bases and J dropped 1 base, with 18 bases sitting between them. There are 16 residues in the CDR3. The DNA of the CDR3 is TGTGCCAGCACCCGAAGCACGGGACACCGCACAGATACGCAGTATTTT. Translating it yields CASTRSTGHRTDTQYF.

This clonotype showed up many times. This chain joins TRBV28 and TRBJ1-6, with D possibly being TRBD1 (6 bases). Germline V lookup: CDR1 MDHEN, CDR2 SYDVKM. Trimming cost V 3 bases and J 9 bases, with 18 bases left between them. This CDR3 has 16 residues. CDR3: CASSFTVGRGFSPLHF. The CDR3 DNA reads as TGTGCCAGCAGTTTTACAGTGGGAAGGGGGTTTTCACCCCTCCACTTT.

This clonotype came up a few times. J is TRBJ2-7 and V is TRBV2, with no clear D. The CDR3 runs 14 residues. Deletions cut 4 bases from V and 2 bases from J, with 12 bases between. Germline CDR1 SNHLY, CDR2 FYNNEI. The CDR3 reads CASSASGPAYEQYF. As DNA, the CDR3 is TGTGCCAGCAGTGCCTCAGGTCCCGCCTACGAGCAGTACTTC.

Many counts were recorded for this clonotype. This chain links TRBV6-2 or TRBV6-3 with TRBJ1-3, with a possible D match to TRBD1 (6 bases). Trimming shortened V by 6 bases and J by 4 bases, and 13 bases separated the two germline ends. Germline CDR1 MNHEY, CDR2 SVGEGT. The CDR3 extends over 14 amino acids. The CDR3, as DNA: TGTGCCAGCAGCCGCGGGACACACGGAAACACCATATATTTT. Residues: CASSRGTHGNTIYF.

J is TRBJ2-7 and V is TRBV25-1; 9 bases are a match to TRBD2. V was clipped by 6 bases and J by 1 base; unmatched bases: 1. The CDR3 runs 13 residues. The germline gives CDR1 MGHDK, CDR2 SYGVNS. This CDR3 reads CASRREGSYEQYF. The CDR3 DNA is TGTGCCAGCAGGCGGGAGGGGTCCTACGAGCAGTACTTC.